This T cell receptor beta chain was captured in a study of blood T cell repertoires in COVID-19. In the original processing: Amplification from reference gene primers served as the basis for estimated nucleated cell counts. Measured with immunoSEQ multiplex PCR; TCRdb has only the in-frame clones, and not every one. The V and J calls and the clone size are those of that table, but D and trimming were determined from the DNA. The top ten hold about 5.4% of the sample, which has some 350,000 clones, approximately 89% seen once. Per germline, CDR1 SGHVS and CDR2 FQNEAQ. V shed 7 bases and J 10 bases; nucleotides not matched to a gene: 33. The CDR3 is 21 amino acids.

This clonotype originated in a woman younger than 45 who had recovered from COVID-19. Material for sequencing was PBMCs or T cells enriched from blood (not recorded which). The rearrangement links TRBV7-8 to TRBJ2-1, with 8 bases lining up with TRBD2. CDR3 DNA sequence: TGTGCCAGCACCCCCTCCGAGGGCACTAGCGGTGACCCGACCCCTACGGGAGAGCAGTTCTTC. Encoded protein: CASTPSEGTSGDPTPTGEQFF.